The source of this TCR beta chain is a study of T cell repertoires in cytomegalovirus infection. In the study overall: Indicated by public TCR beta signatures were CMV infection and matching HLA type.

V gave up 4 bases and J gave up 1 base, with 16 bases separating them. The CDR3 spans 16 residues. Germline V gene lookup returns CDR1 SNHLY and CDR2 FYNNEI. Turning to this clonotype: Its cognate antigen is unknown.

Study conclusions and caveats: HLA-C-restricted CMV clonotypes gave the most frequent clonotype in two of eight donors. People with CMV and the relevant HLA were identified by cumulative public TCR beta family frequency.

Via MiXCR, TCRdb re-called the reads, giving one row per CDR3 protein. The sample shows some 400,000 distinct CDR3 sequences, approximately 30% of them seen only once. This clonotype was obtained from a human donor in good health (CMV status not recorded). Some clones in this sample may be carry-over from other donors' samples. The sequencing input was PBMCs. The chain has TRBV2 and TRBJ1-2; TRBD1 is a possible D gene (6 bases). The CDR3 DNA follows: TGTGCCAGCAGTGCACCACAACAGGGTCTTAACTATGGCTACACCTTC. Translated: CASSAPQQGLNYGYTF.